The clone carrying this T cell receptor beta chain was observed a few times. This entry belongs to a study of T cells in Graves' hyperthyroidism and ophthalmopathy. Study in general: Blood from the periphery was taken at initial diagnosis, before any treatment.

Patients with uncontrolled infections, other autoimmune diseases, pregnancy or lactation were excluded. Diagnoses were established using clinical symptoms, serum thyroxine and TRAb, thyroid ultrasound and orbital computed tomography. Using roughly 9.4 ml of fresh peripheral blood, PBMCs were prepared. TCR beta CDR3 regions were amplified from RNA transcripts. First-round RT-PCR targeting the TCR CDR3 was performed with the HTBI primer set. TCRdb re-called the multiplex PCR reads with MiXCR, one entry per CDR3 protein. Found here are 490,000 or so distinct CDR3 sequences, 15% to 20% of them singletons; the top ten hold 25% to 35%. This sequence originates from a woman aged 25-40 years with Graves' ophthalmopathy. Material: blood.

CDR3 DNA: TGCAGTGCTCCCCGGGACAGGCATGACTCACCCCTCCACTTT. Translated, it gives CSAPRDRHDSPLHF. This chain connects TRBV20-1 to TRBJ1-6; 8 nucleotides line up with TRBD1. The germline V gene encodes CDR1 DFQATT and CDR2 SNEGSKA (reference sequence). The CDR3 loop spans 14 amino acids. V trimming: 5 bases; J trimming: 10 bases; junction bases outside the gene matches: 10.